This T cell receptor (beta chain) was obtained from a study of shared clonotypes between healthy human individuals. Turning to the study itself: Each donor had three CD4 naive, three CD4 memory, two CD8 naive and one CD8 memory plate.

Some clones are missing from TCRdb's copy, which holds only in-frame ones; the method was immunoSEQ multiplex PCR. Of 2.3 million or so clones listed, 93% are singletons. Germline-derived CDR1 and CDR2 are SGHTA and FQGNSA. V shed 1 base and J shed 4 bases, with 13 bases lying between them. The CDR3 sequence is 16 residues long. This clone was recorded once. Its target is not known. Study conclusions and caveats: The study sampled only blood, and tissue repertoires likely differ. Relative to memory subsets, naive subsets generally showed larger estimated richness.

HIV-negative, healthy adults without recent acute infections or vaccinations were the donors. The sequenced sample consisted of naive CD4+ T cells from PBMCs. Subset here: CD45RA+ positively selected. This TCR came from a man aged 18 to 29 in good health. Some clones in this sample may be carry-over from other donors' samples. The genes are TRBV7-2 and TRBJ2-2, with D possibly TRBD2 on 5 matching bases. CDR3 DNA sequence: TGTGCCAGCAGCTTAGAGTTGCGGACTCCCACCGGGGAGCTGTTTTTT. It is translated as CASSLELRTPTGELFF.